This T cell receptor beta chain appears in the sequencing data of a study of blood T cells in healthy people across ages. Primed by a sample-barcoded 5' primer and a J-beta primer mix, a second PCR proceeded for 7 to 11 cycles. TCRdb reanalysed the 5' RACE reads using MiXCR and keeps one entry per CDR3 protein. The sample shows more than 800,000 distinct CDR3 sequences, under 30% of them seen only once. On this clonotype: Its antigen remains unidentified.

General observations from the study: With age, beta diversity per million T cells declined roughly linearly, significantly by 40.

Sequencing used blood. This sequence was found in a woman aged 80 or older in good health.

CDR3 sequence reads: CASSSEGGRPETQYF. Here the CDR3 DNA reads TGTGCCAGCAGTTCGGAGGGGGGGCGTCCAGAGACCCAGTACTTC. The chain recombines TRBV6-2 or TRBV6-3 with TRBJ2-5; perhaps TRBD2 as D (7 bases). The CDR3 totals 15 residues. V was trimmed by 4 bases and J by 4 bases, leaving 16 bases between them. Germline V CDR1 and CDR2: MNHEY, SVGEGT.